The rows below give T cell receptor beta chains drawn from one sample of a study of beta chain features in type 1 diabetes. Some clones are missing from TCRdb's copy, which holds only in-frame ones; the method was immunoSEQ multiplex PCR. In the table there are about 150,000 clones, approximately 10% of which are singletons. The material sequenced was central memory CD4+ T cells from blood. The receptors derive from a man aged 18 to 30 in good health. Both conserved end residues are part of each CDR3. D genes are given only for firm matches. For some rows the clone size is stated as once, few or many, or as a class when expanded; others skip it.

>-|15|-|TRBV15|TRBJ2-1
CATSSQREGLDEQFF
TGTGCCACCAGCAGTCAGCGCGAGGGTCTCGACGAGCAGTTCTTC
>-|16|-|TRBV19|TRBJ1-5
CASSMGAGVRNQPQHF
TGTGCCAGTAGTATGGGGGCAGGGGTACGCAATCAGCCCCAGCATTTT
>many|15|TRBD1|TRBV5-6|TRBJ2-7
CASITRTGGPYEQYF
TGTGCCAGCATAACTCGGACAGGGGGTCCGTACGAGCAGTACTTC
>-|16|-|TRBV28|TRBJ1-1
CASSLLRRERRSEAFF
TGTGCCAGCAGTTTATTAAGGAGGGAGCGGAGATCTGAAGCTTTCTTT
>-|16|TRBD1|TRBV15|TRBJ1-1
CATSRTKGQGNTEAFF
TGTGCCACCAGCAGAACCAAGGGACAGGGGAACACTGAAGCTTTCTTT
>-|13|-|TRBV9|TRBJ1-4
CASSVVLNEKLFF
TGTGCCAGCAGCGTAGTCCTTAATGAAAAACTGTTTTTT
>-|15|-|TRBV6-5|TRBJ2-5
CASRNGWVNQETQYF
TGTGCCAGCAGAAATGGCTGGGTGAACCAAGAGACCCAGTACTTC
>-|12|TRBD2|TRBV29-1|TRBJ2-5
CSVSSGGETQYF
TGCAGCGTTTCTAGCGGGGGGGAGACCCAGTACTTC
>-|15|TRBD1|TRBV29-1|TRBJ2-4
CSVVGQGASKNIQYF
TGCAGCGTTGTCGGACAGGGGGCATCCAAAAACATTCAGTACTTC
>few|15|TRBD1|TRBV19|TRBJ2-5
CASRSAGGALETQYF
TGTGCCAGTAGATCGGCAGGGGGAGCTTTGGAGACCCAGTACTTC
>-|13|-|TRBV27|TRBJ2-7
CASRIGGGYEQYF
TGTGCCAGCAGGATAGGTGGGGGCTACGAGCAGTACTTC
>many|14|-|TRBV9|TRBJ2-4
CASSPRRDRNIQYF
TGTGCCAGCAGCCCTAGGAGGGACAGAAACATTCAGTACTTC
>-|14|-|TRBV7-2|TRBJ2-7
CASSLGYKTYEQYF
TGTGCCAGCAGCCTAGGGTACAAGACCTACGAGCAGTACTTC
>-|13|-|TRBV5-1|TRBJ2-1
CASSSDGYNEQFF
TGCGCCAGCAGCTCGGATGGTTACAATGAGCAGTTCTTC
>few|14|-|TRBV19|TRBJ1-4
CATFEGHLGEKLFF
TGTGCCACATTCGAGGGACACCTGGGGGAAAAACTGTTTTTT
>few|14|-|TRBV7-2|TRBJ1-1
CASSLLLVLTEAFF
TGTGCCAGCAGCCTCCTTTTAGTCTTAACTGAAGCTTTCTTT
>few|12|-|TRBV15|TRBJ2-7
CATSRVWDEQYF
TGTGCCACCAGCAGAGTTTGGGACGAGCAGTACTTC
>-|10|-|TRBV20-1|TRBJ2-7
CSAPVNEQYF
TGCAGTGCTCCCGTGAACGAGCAGTACTTC
>many|15|-|TRBV7-2|TRBJ1-2
CASSLAPTPSYGYTF
TGTGCCAGCAGCTTAGCCCCGACTCCTTCCTATGGCTACACCTTC
>-|16|-|TRBV4-2|TRBJ2-1
CASSQDPQASYNEQFF
TGTGCCAGCAGCCAAGATCCACAGGCTTCCTACAATGAGCAGTTCTTC
>-|12|-|TRBV28|TRBJ2-2
CASSSPYGELFF
TGTGCCAGCAGTTCACCCTACGGGGAGCTGTTTTTT
>few|14|-|TRBV18|TRBJ2-7
CASSPPSGIYEQYF
TGTGCCAGCTCACCCCCGTCAGGGATCTACGAGCAGTACTTC
>-|12|-|TRBV6-5|TRBJ1-2
CASSRGSYGYTF
TGTGCCAGCAGTAGGGGAAGCTATGGCTACACCTTC
>few|14|TRBD1|TRBV28|TRBJ2-7
CASRRTGTGYEQYF
TGTGCCAGCAGAAGAACCGGGACAGGCTACGAGCAGTACTTC
>few|15|-|TRBV2|TRBJ1-4
CASSSQGATNEKLFF
TGTGCCAGCAGTTCACAGGGTGCAACTAATGAAAAACTGTTTTTT
>few|15|-|TRBV29-1|TRBJ1-2
CSVGALGGLVYGYTF
TGCAGCGTTGGGGCCCTCGGGGGGCTCGTCTATGGCTACACCTTC
>few|16|TRBD1|TRBV4-1|TRBJ2-3
CASSLGQGLYTDTQYF
TGCGCCAGCAGCCTAGGACAGGGATTGTACACAGATACGCAGTATTTT
>few|15|TRBD1|TRBV7-2|TRBJ2-4
CASSSWGQGLNIQYF
TGTGCCAGCAGCTCCTGGGGACAGGGGTTGAACATTCAGTACTTC
>few|16|-|TRBV4-3|TRBJ2-5
CASSQELQRYQETQYF
TGCGCCAGCAGCCAAGAGTTGCAGAGGTACCAAGAGACCCAGTACTTC
>-|14|-|TRBV25-1|TRBJ1-1
CASSSGLMNTEAFF
TGTGCCAGCAGCTCAGGACTCATGAACACTGAAGCTTTCTTT
>-|15|-|TRBV4-3|TRBJ2-1
CASSPKPLSSNEQFF
TGCGCCAGCAGCCCAAAGCCTCTTTCTTCCAATGAGCAGTTCTTC
>-|13|-|TRBV7-7|TRBJ2-2
CASSPTNTGELFF
TGTGCTAGCAGCCCGACGAACACCGGGGAGCTGTTTTTT
>-|15|-|TRBV5-1|TRBJ1-6
CASSLESSYNSPLHF
TGCGCCAGCAGCTTGGAGAGCTCCTATAATTCACCCCTCCACTTT
>-|15|-|TRBV25-1|TRBJ2-5
CASSPGIRVQETQYF
TGTGCCAGCAGTCCCGGGATCAGGGTCCAAGAGACCCAGTACTTC
>few|15|TRBD1|TRBV29-1|TRBJ2-7
CSVEDRGTGGYEQYF
TGCAGCGTTGAAGATCGGGGGACAGGAGGCTACGAGCAGTACTTC
>few|13|-|TRBV27|TRBJ2-7
CASSQDSRGEQYF
TGTGCCAGCAGCCAGGACAGTCGGGGAGAGCAGTACTTC
>few|14|-|TRBV30|TRBJ1-6
CAWSVGSPGPPLHF
TGTGCCTGGAGTGTAGGGTCCCCTGGGCCACCCCTCCACTTT
>-|16|TRBD2|TRBV7-2|TRBJ2-3
CASSSATSGREDTQYF
TGTGCCAGCAGCTCCGCGACTAGCGGGAGAGAGGATACGCAGTATTTT
>few|14|-|TRBV5-4|TRBJ2-7
CASSLRRGNDEQYF
TGTGCCAGCAGCCTCAGGAGAGGGAATGACGAGCAGTACTTC
>few|16|TRBD2|TRBV2|TRBJ2-3
CASSLSGGTYTDTQYF
TGTGCCAGCAGTTTGAGCGGGGGGACCTACACAGATACGCAGTATTTT
>few|16|TRBD2|TRBV7-3|TRBJ2-3
CASERRPGLVTDTQYF
TGTGCCAGCGAGAGGAGGCCGGGACTAGTAACAGATACGCAGTATTTT
>-|14|-|TRBV9|TRBJ2-7
CASSASFTGYEQYF
TGTGCCAGCAGCGCCTCTTTCACGGGGTACGAGCAGTACTTC
>few|14|-|TRBV4-2|TRBJ2-1
CASSPYGANNEQFF
TGTGCCAGCAGCCCTTACGGGGCGAACAATGAGCAGTTCTTC
>-|14|-|TRBV4-2|TRBJ2-2
CASSPDSNTGELFF
TGTGCCAGCAGCCCCGATTCGAACACCGGGGAGCTGTTTTTT
>many|16|-|TRBV14|TRBJ1-3
CASSQVLGVAGNTIYF
TGTGCCAGCAGCCAAGTTCTCGGGGTTGCTGGAAACACCATATATTTT
>-|13|-|TRBV19|TRBJ2-3
CASRPAATDTQYF
TGTGCCAGTAGGCCGGCGGCAACAGATACGCAGTATTTT
>many|16|TRBD1|TRBV29-1|TRBJ2-3
CSARTTGTASTDTQYF
TGCAGCGCCCGAACTACAGGGACAGCTAGCACAGATACGCAGTATTTT
>-|15|-|TRBV9|TRBJ2-1
CASSVTSGSYNEQFF
TGTGCCAGCAGCGTAACCAGCGGCTCCTACAATGAGCAGTTCTTC
>-|13|-|TRBV29-1|TRBJ2-1
CSVGGRAYNEQFF
TGCAGCGTTGGCGGACGAGCCTACAATGAGCAGTTCTTC
>-|15|-|TRBV9|TRBJ1-3
CASSVVPGAGNTIYF
TGTGCCAGCAGCGTAGTTCCCGGGGCTGGAAACACCATATATTTT